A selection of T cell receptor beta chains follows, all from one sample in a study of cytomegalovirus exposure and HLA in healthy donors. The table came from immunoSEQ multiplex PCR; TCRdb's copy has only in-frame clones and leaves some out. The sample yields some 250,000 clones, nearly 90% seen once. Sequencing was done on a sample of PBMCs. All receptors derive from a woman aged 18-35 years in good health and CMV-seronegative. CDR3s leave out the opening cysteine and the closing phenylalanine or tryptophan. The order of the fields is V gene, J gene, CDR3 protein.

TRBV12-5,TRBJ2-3,ASGLGLAGGPADTQY
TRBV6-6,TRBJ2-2,ASSPLPSGVTGELF
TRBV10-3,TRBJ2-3,AISDFGVSDTQY
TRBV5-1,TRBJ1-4,ASSLTVATNEKLF
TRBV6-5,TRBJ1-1,ASSRTGWLNTEAF
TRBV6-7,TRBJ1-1,ARADRSWANTEAF
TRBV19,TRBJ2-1,ASSIAQGAPYNEQF
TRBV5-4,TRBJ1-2,ASSLGPGANYGYT
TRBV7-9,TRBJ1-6,ASSLRGQNNSPLH
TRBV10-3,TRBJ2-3,AITPTGNPTSTDTQY
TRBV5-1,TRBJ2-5,ASSLGQGRETQY
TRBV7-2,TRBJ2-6,ASSLGGIGANVLT
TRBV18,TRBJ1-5,ASSPLHTGGNQPQH
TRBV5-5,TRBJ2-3,ASSPLGQSTDTQY
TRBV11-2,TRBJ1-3,ASSLEVAAGSGNTIY
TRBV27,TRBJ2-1,ASTRRRVGGAYNEQF